This T cell receptor beta chain was recorded in a study of T cell changes during pregnancy in multiple sclerosis. This table comes from immunoSEQ multiplex PCR, and its TCRdb copy is limited to in-frame clones, with some not included. This table holds some 60,000 clones, 90% found once. The CDR3 runs to 15 residues. Germline assignment: CDR1 MGHRA and CDR2 YSYEKL. V trimming: 4 bases; J trimming: 1 base; junction bases outside the gene matches: 6. This sequence originates from a female donor in good health, enrolled as a control in a pregnancy study. This specimen consisted of peripheral blood, obtained in the first trimester of pregnancy. The chain employs TRBV4-1 and TRBJ2-5, with 7 nucleotides matching TRBD1. The DNA of the CDR3 is TGCGCCAGCAGCCGACAAGACAGGGTCCAAGAGACCCAGTACTTC. Translated, it gives CASSRQDRVQETQYF.